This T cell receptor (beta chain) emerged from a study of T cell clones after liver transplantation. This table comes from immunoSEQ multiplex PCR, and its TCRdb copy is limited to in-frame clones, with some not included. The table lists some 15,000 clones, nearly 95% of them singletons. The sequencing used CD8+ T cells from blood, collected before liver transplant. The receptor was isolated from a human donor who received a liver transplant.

The CDR3 loop reads CASSSKSGEETQYF. The CDR3 coding sequence is TGTGCCAGCAGCTCCAAGAGCGGGGAAGAGACCCAGTACTTC. The rearrangement uses TRBV7-9 and TRBJ2-5, with 7 bases that match TRBD2. This CDR3 is built from 14 residues. CDR1 is SEHNR, CDR2 FQNEAQ, per germline (reference sequence). V lost 4 bases, J lost 3 bases, and 5 bases stayed unmatched.